Presented here are 27 T cell receptor beta chains from one specimen sequenced in a study of memory CD4+ T cells and cytomegalovirus serostatus. The sort gate was single viable CD3+CD4+CD8-CD45RO+ cells for memory CD4+ T cells. Profiling relied on immunoSEQ multiplex PCR, and the TCRdb table lists in-frame clones only, not all of them. The sample contains around 61,000 clones, more than 75% of which appear only once. Sequenced sample: memory CD4+ T cells from blood. The receptors originated from an adult in good health and CMV-seronegative.

The genes are TRBV5-6 and TRBJ2-5; D gene unclear. Per germline, CDR1 SGHDT and CDR2 YYEEEE. This CDR3 comprises 12 residues. The V and J ends lost 1 base and 3 bases respectively, with 4 bases between them. CDR3 in DNA: TGTGCCAGCAGCTTGCCAGAAGAGACCCAGTACTTC. Amino acid sequence: CASSLPEETQYF.

This clone was seen only once. The chain has TRBV9 and TRBJ2-3; D gene ambiguous. The length of the CDR3 is 13 residues. Trimming removed 4 bases at V and 3 bases at J, with 9 bases between. In germline, CDR1 is SGDLS, CDR2 YYNGEE. The CDR3 sequence is CASSSLGTDTQYF. CDR3 nucleotides: TGTGCCAGCAGCTCCTTAGGAACAGATACGCAGTATTTT.

This clone was found once. The chain has TRBV5-4 and TRBJ2-7; a possible D gene is TRBD1 (5 bases). V lost 4 bases and J 1 base, leaving 15 bases between the germline ends. This CDR3 region has 15 residues. Germline V gene sequence: CDR1 SGHNT, CDR2 YYREEE (reference sequence). The CDR3, as DNA: TGTGCCAGCAGCCCAGGGCCAGGTGGGTCCTACGAGCAGTACTTC. This codes for CASSPGPGGSYEQYF.

The genes are TRBV21-1 and TRBJ2-3; TRBD2, the table's D call, lacks a check against the DNA. TRBV21-1 is labeled a pseudogene. The CDR3 contains 17 residues. The CDR3 nucleotides read TGTGCCAGCAGCAAAGAATTGTTCCGTTCTAGCACAGATACGCAGTATTTT. Encoded protein: CASSKELFRSSTDTQYF.

J is TRBJ1-1 and V is TRBV10-3; 7 bases map to TRBD1. CDR3 length equals 14 residues. V gave up 6 bases and J gave up 5 bases; unmatched junction bases: 9. Per the germline V gene, CDR1 is ENHRY and CDR2 is SYGVKD. The chain's CDR3 is CAISAGQVGTEAFF. The CDR3 DNA follows: TGTGCCATCAGCGCCGGACAGGTGGGGACTGAAGCTTTCTTT.

This clone was seen a few times. The chain couples TRBV25-1 to TRBJ1-4; tentatively, D is TRBD1 (5 bases). CDR1 and CDR2 from the germline V gene are MGHDK and SYGVNS. V lost 4 bases to trimming and J lost 1 base, with 16 bases between them. The CDR3 is 17 amino acids. The CDR3 DNA is TGTGCCAGCAGTGCCTACGCGGGGCCTGGAACTAATGAAAAACTGTTTTTT. Its translation: CASSAYAGPGTNEKLFF.

This clone was seen only once. The gene calls are TRBV6-1 and TRBJ1-5; D possibly corresponds to TRBD1 (5 bases). With 3 bases removed from V and 4 bases from J, the gap between germline ends came to 13 bases. Germline-derived CDR1 and CDR2 are MNHNS and SASEGT. The CDR3 is 15 residues long. CDR3 sequence reads: CASSDPSGHNQPQHF. DNA of the CDR3: TGTGCCAGCAGTGACCCCTCAGGGCATAATCAGCCCCAGCATTTT.

This clone showed up just once. The rearrangement joins TRBV19 to TRBJ1-6; 7 nucleotides line up with TRBD1. Trimming took 9 bases from V and 10 from J; bases not matched to a gene: 15. The CDR3 is 15 amino acids. The germline CDR1 and CDR2 sequences are LNHDA and SQIVND (reference sequence). CDR3 DNA sequence: TGTGCCAGCCGAGCCCCGGGACAGAAATCCTCACCCCTCCACTTT. Protein sequence: CASRAPGQKSSPLHF.

This chain uses TRBV4-3 with TRBJ2-5; possibly TRBD1 or TRBD2 for D (6 bases each). Germline CDR1 LGHNA, CDR2 YSLEER. V was shortened by 8 bases and J by 7 bases, with 23 bases between the two germline ends. This CDR3 has 15 amino acids. In nucleotides, the CDR3 is TGCGCCAGCCTAGGAGGAATCCAGGGGCGGGGGACCCAGTACTTC. The encoded protein is CASLGGIQGRGTQYF.

This chain connects TRBV10-3 to TRBJ1-5, with a weak D call TRBD1 (6 bases). The CDR3 length is 15 residues. CDR1 is ENHRY, CDR2 SYGVKD, per germline. V was cut by 6 bases and J by 5 bases, with 17 bases left in between. This CDR3 reads CAISQGRGGDQPQHF. The CDR3 DNA reads TGTGCCATCAGCCAAGGACGGGGGGGCGATCAGCCCCAGCATTTT.

This clone was counted a few times. V gene TRBV30 combines with J gene TRBJ1-5, with D possibly matching TRBD1 (5 bases). Germline CDR1 reads GTSNPN; CDR2 reads SVGIG (reference sequence). Trimming took off 0 bases at V and 3 bases at J, with 12 bases between the two ends. The CDR3 contains 15 residues. CDR3 loop: CAWSVRGSNNQPQHF. DNA for the CDR3: TGTGCCTGGAGTGTACGGGGCAGCAACAATCAGCCCCAGCATTTT. Using reference TRBV30 and TRBJ1-5 for the parts outside the CDR3, the full variable domain is SQTIHQWPATLVQPVGSPLSLECTVEGTSNPNLYWYRQAAGRGLQLLFYSVGIGQISSEVPQNLSASRPQDRQFILSSKKLLLSDSGFYLCAWSVRGSNNQPQHFGDGTRLSIL.

The V gene is TRBV5-1, the J gene TRBJ1-4; possibly TRBD1 for D (5 bases). This CDR3 has 16 amino acids. V was shortened by 3 bases and J by 8 bases, with 20 bases between the two germline ends. Germline CDR1 is SGHRS and CDR2 is YFSETQ. CDR3 amino acids: CASSWNRAQRDEKLFF. DNA for the CDR3: TGCGCCAGCAGCTGGAACCGGGCCCAAAGGGACGAAAAACTGTTTTTT. The variable domain in full, with the rest retrieved from reference TRBV5-1 and TRBJ1-4, is KAGVTQTPRYLIKTRGQQVTLSCSPISGHRSVSWYQQTPGQGLQFLFEYFSETQRNKGNFPGRFSGRQFSNSRSEMNVSTLELGDSALYLCASSWNRAQRDEKLFFGSGTQLSVL.

V and J are TRBV28 and TRBJ2-6; D remains unclear. The germline gives CDR1 MDHEN, CDR2 SYDVKM. Trimming took 8 bases from V and 4 from J, leaving 12 bases between them. This CDR3 is built from 14 residues. CDR3 region: CASGDGAGANVLTF. The DNA for the CDR3 is TGTGCCAGCGGTGACGGAGCCGGGGCCAACGTCCTGACTTTC.

The chain recombines TRBV14 with TRBJ1-2; 7 positions agree with TRBD1. This CDR3 is 14 amino acids long. The J segment lost 7 bases and the V segment lost 4 bases, leaving 9 bases of the junction unmatched. Germline V gene lookup returns CDR1 SGHDN and CDR2 FVKESK. The CDR3 coding sequence is TGTGCCAGCAGCCCCTTCCAGGGGGTAGTTGGCTACACCTTC. Translation gives CASSPFQGVVGYTF.

The V gene is TRBV2, the J gene TRBJ1-1; tentatively, D is TRBD1 (5 bases). This CDR3 comprises 11 residues. Germline V gives CDR1 SNHLY, CDR2 FYNNEI. V was cut by 6 bases and J by 7 bases, with 9 bases left in between. CDR3 protein: CASRQGVEAFF. CDR3 in DNA: TGTGCCAGCAGGCAGGGAGTTGAAGCTTTCTTT.

The chain uses TRBV28 and TRBJ1-5; D possibly corresponds to TRBD1 (5 bases). There are 15 residues in the CDR3. V was trimmed by 4 bases and J by 0 bases, leaving 10 bases between them. Per germline, CDR1 MDHEN and CDR2 SYDVKM. The CDR3 DNA follows: TGTGCCAGCAGTTCCGACAGATATAGCAATCAGCCCCAGCATTTT. Translating gives CASSSDRYSNQPQHF.

J is TRBJ2-5 and V is TRBV11-2; D is unresolved. Trimming shortened V by 1 base and J by 2 bases, and 5 bases separated the two germline ends. This CDR3 is 13 amino acids long. CDR1 is SGHAT and CDR2 is FQNNGV in the germline V gene. CDR3: CASSLGRQETQYF. CDR3 DNA: TGTGCCAGCAGCTTAGGACGTCAAGAGACCCAGTACTTC. The full variable domain, with the rest looked up from reference TRBV11-2 and TRBJ2-5, is EAGVAQSPRYKIIEKRQSVAFWCNPISGHATLYWYQQILGQGPKLLIQFQNNGVVDDSQLPKDRFSAERLKGVDSTLKIQPAKLEDSAVYLCASSLGRQETQYFGPGTRLLVL.

The V call is TRBV5-6, the J call TRBJ2-7; a possible D gene is TRBD1 (5 bases). The CDR3 has 14 residues. From germline, CDR1 is SGHDT and CDR2 YYEEEE. Trimming pared 1 base from V and 6 bases from J, leaving 14 bases between. The CDR3 reads CASSLLVLRGEQYF. CDR3 coding DNA: TGTGCCAGCAGCTTGTTAGTCCTTAGGGGCGAGCAGTACTTC.

The V gene is TRBV6-1, the J gene TRBJ1-3, with TRBD1 as a possible D gene (5 bases). V lost 6 bases to trimming and J lost 4 bases, with 13 bases between them. This CDR3 contains 14 residues. Germline-derived CDR1 and CDR2 are MNHNS and SASEGT. The CDR3 here is CASRVRVAGNTIYF. The DNA of the CDR3 is TGTGCCAGCAGAGTCAGGGTCGCCGGAAACACCATATATTTT.

The J gene is TRBJ2-3, the V gene TRBV10-3; D call uncertain. With 6 bases removed from V and 0 bases from J, the gap between germline ends came to 13 bases. The length of the CDR3 is 15 residues. Germline V CDR1 and CDR2: ENHRY, SYGVKD. DNA of the CDR3: TGTGCCATCAGCCGGACCGATCCTAGCACAGATACGCAGTATTTT. This sequence encodes CAISRTDPSTDTQYF.

This chain connects TRBV10-3 to TRBJ1-2, with TRBD1 as a possible D gene (5 bases). V was pared by 10 bases and J by 9 bases, with 18 bases between. Germline loops: CDR1 ENHRY, CDR2 SYGVKD. The CDR3 has 12 amino acids. CDR3 residues: CATWRTPGSYTF. The CDR3 DNA sequence: TGTGCCACCTGGAGGACTCCAGGGAGCTACACCTTC.

The V call is TRBV5-1, the J call TRBJ1-6; 7 nucleotides match TRBD1. Germline trimming cut 4 bases from V and 10 bases from J; bases unmatched to any gene: 11. This CDR3 contains 15 residues. Looked up from germline, CDR1 is SGHRS and CDR2 is YFSETQ. CDR3 DNA sequence: TGCGCCAGCAGCAACGGGAGACAGGGTGGCTCACCCCTCCACTTT. It is translated as CASSNGRQGGSPLHF.

The chain combines TRBV28 with TRBJ1-4, with D possibly matching TRBD1 (5 bases). V lost 5 bases to trimming and J lost 10 bases, with 11 bases between them. This CDR3 has 12 amino acids. Germline values: CDR1 MDHEN, CDR2 SYDVKM. The CDR3 loop is CASSPWGGKLFF. CDR3 sequence (DNA): TGTGCCAGCAGTCCCTGGGGGGGAAAACTGTTTTTT.

This clone was counted between two and nine times. This rearrangement joins TRBV18 to TRBJ1-6; 7 bases are shared with TRBD1. The CDR3 length is 16 residues. With 5 bases clipped from V and 5 bases from J, the junction kept 9 bases outside the gene matches. Germline V gene sequence: CDR1 KGHSH, CDR2 LQKENI. CDR3 protein: CASSSGSGQHNSPLHF. The CDR3 DNA sequence: TGTGCCAGCTCATCAGGTTCGGGACAGCATAATTCACCCCTCCACTTT.

This chain joins TRBV23-1 and TRBJ1-2; the D is unclear. TRBV23-1 is placed among ORFs of uncertain function. CDR3 length: 10 residues. V was cut by 7 bases and J by 4 bases, with 4 bases left in between. The CDR3 bases are TGCGCCAGCACTCTCTATGGCTACACCTTC. Translated: CASTLYGYTF.

The sample holds a few counts of this clone. As DNA, the CDR3 is TGCGCCAGCAGCCAAGAGGCATGGTCGGGGGGCACCCCCTATGGCTACACCTTC. Protein product: CASSQEAWSGGTPYGYTF. J is TRBJ1-2 and V is TRBV4-3; TRBD1 is a possible D gene (6 bases). The germline V gene encodes CDR1 LGHNA and CDR2 YSLEER. The CDR3 spans 18 residues. V was cut by 0 bases and J by 4 bases, with 21 bases left in between.

The chain joins TRBV25-1 to TRBJ2-7; D might be TRBD1 or TRBD2, each matching 6 bases. CDR1 and CDR2 from the germline V gene are MGHDK and SYGVNS. The CDR3 totals 15 residues. V lost 3 bases, J lost 8 bases, and 20 bases lay in between. CDR3 in amino acids: CASSDETRGGGKQYF. DNA for the CDR3: TGTGCCAGCAGTGATGAGACCAGGGGTGGGGGGAAGCAGTACTTC.